A single sample is the source of the 9 T cell receptor beta chains below, sequenced in a study of blood T cell repertoires in COVID-19. Clones were read by immunoSEQ multiplex PCR, and TCRdb kept only the in-frame ones, dropping some. Here the sample spans about 150,000 clones, more than 60% being singletons. Sequencing was performed on peripheral blood. The source of these receptors is a man aged 50 to 59 with acute or convalescent COVID-19.

The chain links TRBV5-5 to TRBJ1-1; D is perhaps TRBD1 (5 bases). With 3 bases removed from V and 1 base from J, the gap between germline ends came to 7 bases. The CDR3 extends over 13 amino acids. The germline CDR1 and CDR2 sequences are SGHKS and YYEKEE (reference sequence). Here the CDR3 reads CASSWGSNTEAFF. For the CDR3, the DNA is TGTGCCAGCAGCTGGGGCTCGAACACTGAAGCTTTCTTT.

This sequence joins TRBV6-1 and TRBJ2-1, with a possible D match to TRBD1 (5 bases). The CDR3 sequence is 13 residues long. V lost 3 bases to trimming and J lost 4 bases, with 7 bases between them. CDR1 is MNHNS, CDR2 SASEGT, per germline. CDR3 sequence reads: CASSDQGYNEQFF. The CDR3 DNA sequence: TGTGCCAGCAGTGACCAGGGTTACAATGAGCAGTTCTTC.

V usage is TRBV19 and J usage is TRBJ2-2; weak D call: TRBD1 (7 bases). The germline V and J ends were trimmed by 3 bases and 3 bases, with 14 bases remaining between them. The CDR3 has 16 amino acids. Germline CDR1 and CDR2: LNHDA and SQIVND (reference sequence). The CDR3 is CASSMPRDSYTGELFF. The CDR3, as DNA: TGTGCCAGTAGTATGCCGCGGGACAGCTACACCGGGGAGCTGTTTTTT.

This sequence joins TRBV11-3 and TRBJ2-2; tentatively, D is TRBD1 (5 bases). The CDR3 has 14 residues. V was clipped by 4 bases and J by 6 bases, with 12 bases between them. Per germline, CDR1 SGHNT and CDR2 YENEEA. The CDR3 reads CASSSRQLAGELFF. The DNA for the CDR3 is TGTGCCAGCAGCTCGAGACAGCTTGCCGGGGAGCTGTTTTTT.

The chain is built from TRBV24-1 and TRBJ2-5; 9 nucleotides align to TRBD1. V was clipped by 4 bases and J by 5 bases; unmatched bases: 7. CDR1 is KGHDR, CDR2 SFDVKD, per germline. This CDR3 has 15 residues. The DNA of the CDR3 is TGTGCCACCAGTGACTCGACCGGGACAGGGGAGACCCAGTACTTC. It is translated as CATSDSTGTGETQYF.

This clone was picked up a small number of times. The rearrangement links TRBV7-2 to TRBJ1-6, with D possibly matching TRBD1 (5 bases). The CDR3 is made up of 15 amino acids. V dropped 0 bases and J dropped 5 bases, with 8 bases sitting between them. CDR1 and CDR2 from the germline V gene are SGHTA and FQGNSA. In DNA, the CDR3 is TGTGCCAGCAGCTTAGCTGGACAAGATAATTCACCCCTCCACTTT. The encoded protein is CASSLAGQDNSPLHF. Full variable domain (outside the CDR3, taken from reference TRBV7-2 and TRBJ1-6): GAGVSQSPSNKVTEKGKDVELRCDPISGHTALYWYRQSLGQGLEFLIYFQGNSAPDKSGLPSDRFSAERTGGSVSTLTIQRTQQEDSAVYLCASSLAGQDNSPLHFGNGTRLTVT.

This clone came up once. The CDR3 coding sequence is TGTGCCAGCTCCCCGGGACAGTACTCCAATGAAAAACTGTTTTTT. This encodes CASSPGQYSNEKLFF. This chain links TRBV18 with TRBJ1-4; the match to TRBD1 covers 7 bases. The CDR3 is made up of 15 amino acids. With 6 bases clipped from V and 5 bases from J, the junction kept 9 bases outside the gene matches. Germline CDR1 KGHSH, CDR2 LQKENI.

This clone has just a few counts. Other DNA sequences from this sample encode an identical CDR3 as well. This chain connects TRBV9 to TRBJ2-3, with 10 bases identical to TRBD2. V trimming: 0 bases; J trimming: 5 bases; junction bases outside the gene matches: 6. The CDR3 is 16 residues long. The germline CDR1 and CDR2 sequences are SGDLS and YYNGEE. CDR3 sequence (DNA): TGTGCCAGCAGCGTAGGGCTAGCGGGGGCGCAAGATACGCAGTATTTT. The encoded protein is CASSVGLAGAQDTQYF.

The chain carries TRBV29-1 and TRBJ1-2; 7 nucleotides match TRBD1. Germline V lookup: CDR1 SQVTM, CDR2 ANQGSEA. The CDR3 has 13 residues. J gave up 10 bases and V 8 bases, and 16 bases lay outside the gene matches. The CDR3 DNA is TGCAGCACAAGCTCCGGGACAGACTATCCCTACACCTTC. It specifies CSTSSGTDYPYTF.